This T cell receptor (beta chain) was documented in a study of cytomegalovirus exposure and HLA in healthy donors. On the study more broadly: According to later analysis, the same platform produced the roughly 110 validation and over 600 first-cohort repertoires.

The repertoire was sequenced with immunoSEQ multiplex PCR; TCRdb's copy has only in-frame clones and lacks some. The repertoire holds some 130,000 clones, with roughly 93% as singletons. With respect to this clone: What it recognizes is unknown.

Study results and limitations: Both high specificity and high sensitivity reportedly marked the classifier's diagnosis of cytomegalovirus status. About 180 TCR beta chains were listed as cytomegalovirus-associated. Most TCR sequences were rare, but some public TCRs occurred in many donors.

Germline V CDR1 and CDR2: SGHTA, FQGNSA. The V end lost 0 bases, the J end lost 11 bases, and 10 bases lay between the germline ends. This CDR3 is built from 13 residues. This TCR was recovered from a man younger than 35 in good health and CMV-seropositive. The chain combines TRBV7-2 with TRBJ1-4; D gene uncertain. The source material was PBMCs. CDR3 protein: CASSLAGRSKLFF. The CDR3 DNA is TGTGCCAGCAGCTTAGCGGGCAGATCTAAACTGTTTTTT. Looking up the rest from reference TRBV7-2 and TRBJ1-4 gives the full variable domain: GAGVSQSPSNKVTEKGKDVELRCDPISGHTALYWYRQSLGQGLEFLIYFQGNSAPDKSGLPSDRFSAERTGGSVSTLTIQRTQQEDSAVYLCASSLAGRSKLFFGSGTQLSVL.